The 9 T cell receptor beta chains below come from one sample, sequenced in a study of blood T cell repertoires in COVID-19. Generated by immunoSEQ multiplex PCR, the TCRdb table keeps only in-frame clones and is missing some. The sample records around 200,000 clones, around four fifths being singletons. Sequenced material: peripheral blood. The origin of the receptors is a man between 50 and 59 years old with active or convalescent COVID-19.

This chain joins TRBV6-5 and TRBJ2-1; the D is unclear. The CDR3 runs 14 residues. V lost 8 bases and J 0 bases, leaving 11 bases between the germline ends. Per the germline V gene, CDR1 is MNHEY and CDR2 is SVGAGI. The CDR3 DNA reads TGTGCCAGCGGGCAACTCCTCTCCTACAATGAGCAGTTCTTC. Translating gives CASGQLLSYNEQFF.

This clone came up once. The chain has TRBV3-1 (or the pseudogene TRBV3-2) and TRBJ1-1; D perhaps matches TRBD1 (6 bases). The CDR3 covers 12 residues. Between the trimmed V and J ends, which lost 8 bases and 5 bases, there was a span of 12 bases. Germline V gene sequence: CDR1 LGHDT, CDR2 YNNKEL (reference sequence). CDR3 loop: CASGGARTEAFF. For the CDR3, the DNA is TGTGCCAGCGGGGGGGCGAGGACTGAAGCTTTCTTT.

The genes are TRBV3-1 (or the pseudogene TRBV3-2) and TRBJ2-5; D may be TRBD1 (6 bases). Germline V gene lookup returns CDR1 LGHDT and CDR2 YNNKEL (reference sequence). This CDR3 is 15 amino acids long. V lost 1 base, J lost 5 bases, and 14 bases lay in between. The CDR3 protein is CASSQVVGGSETQYF. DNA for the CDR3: TGTGCCAGCAGCCAAGTTGTAGGGGGATCGGAGACCCAGTACTTC.

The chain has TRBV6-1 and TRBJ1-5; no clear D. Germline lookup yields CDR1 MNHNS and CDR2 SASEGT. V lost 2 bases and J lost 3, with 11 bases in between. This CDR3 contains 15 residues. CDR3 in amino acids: CASSESRVSNQPQHF. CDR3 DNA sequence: TGTGCCAGCAGTGAATCGAGGGTGTCCAATCAGCCCCAGCATTTT.

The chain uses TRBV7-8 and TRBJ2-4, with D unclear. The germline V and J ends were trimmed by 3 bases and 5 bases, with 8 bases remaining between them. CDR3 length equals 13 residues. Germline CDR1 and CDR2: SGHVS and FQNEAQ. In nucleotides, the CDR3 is TGTGCCAGCAGCTTCACGGTGGAAAACATTCAGTACTTC. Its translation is CASSFTVENIQYF. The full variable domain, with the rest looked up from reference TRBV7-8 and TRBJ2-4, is GAGVSQSPRYKVAKRGQDVALRCDPISGHVSLFWYQQALGQGPEFLTYFQNEAQLDKSGLPSDRFFAERPEGSVSTLKIQRTQQEDSAVYLCASSFTVENIQYFGAGTRLSVL.

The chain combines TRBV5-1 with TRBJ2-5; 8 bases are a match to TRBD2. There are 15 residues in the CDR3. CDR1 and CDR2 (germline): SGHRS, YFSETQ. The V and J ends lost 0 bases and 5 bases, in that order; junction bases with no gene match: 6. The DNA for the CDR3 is TGCGCCAGCAGCTTGGCGGGGACTAGTTTTGAGACCCAGTACTTC. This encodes CASSLAGTSFETQYF.

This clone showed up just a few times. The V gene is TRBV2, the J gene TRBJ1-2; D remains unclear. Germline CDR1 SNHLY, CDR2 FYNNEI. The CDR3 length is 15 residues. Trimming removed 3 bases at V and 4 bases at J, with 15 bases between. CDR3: CASSELPGSFYGYTF. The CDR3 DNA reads TGTGCCAGCAGTGAGTTACCAGGATCCTTCTATGGCTACACCTTC. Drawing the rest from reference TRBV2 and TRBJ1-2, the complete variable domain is EPEVTQTPSHQVTQMGQEVILRCVPISNHLYFYWYRQILGQKVEFLVSFYNNEISEKSEIFDDQFSVERPDGSNFTLKIRSTKLEDSAMYFCASSELPGSFYGYTFGSGTRLTVV.

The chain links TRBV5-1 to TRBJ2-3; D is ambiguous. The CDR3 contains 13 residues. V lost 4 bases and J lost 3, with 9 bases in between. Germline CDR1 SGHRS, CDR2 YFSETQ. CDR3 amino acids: CASSVSATDTQYF. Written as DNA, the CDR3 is TGCGCCAGCAGCGTGAGCGCAACAGATACGCAGTATTTT. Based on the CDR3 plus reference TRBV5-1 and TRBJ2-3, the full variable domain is KAGVTQTPRYLIKTRGQQVTLSCSPISGHRSVSWYQQTPGQGLQFLFEYFSETQRNKGNFPGRFSGRQFSNSRSEMNVSTLELGDSALYLCASSVSATDTQYFGPGTRLTVL.

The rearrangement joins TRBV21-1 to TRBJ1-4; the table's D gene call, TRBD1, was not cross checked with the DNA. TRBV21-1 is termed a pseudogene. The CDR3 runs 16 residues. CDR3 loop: CASSRKLQGAREKLFF. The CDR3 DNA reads TGTGCCAGCAGCAGAAAATTACAGGGGGCGCGTGAAAAACTGTTTTTT.